One sample yielded the 24 T cell receptor beta chains listed below, sequenced in a study of response to subunit inactivated influenza vaccine. TCRdb redid the calling of the RT-PCR reads with MiXCR, one entry per CDR3 protein. The sample has around 150,000 distinct CDR3 sequences; under 13% are singletons. Sequenced material: non-naive T cells sorted from PBMCs, taken roughly 46 days after vaccination. The source of these receptors is a man between 50 and 59 years old who received an inactivated influenza vaccine.

This chain uses TRBV6-6 with TRBJ2-5, with TRBD1 matching over 8 bases. Germline values: CDR1 MNHNY, CDR2 SVGAGI (reference sequence). This CDR3 has 13 amino acids. The V segment lost 11 bases and the J segment 1 base; nucleotides outside the gene matches: 6. CDR3 sequence reads: CAGRGTGQETQYF. In nucleotides, the CDR3 is TGTGCCGGACGGGGGACAGGCCAAGAGACCCAGTACTTC.

This clonotype was counted once. The CDR3 loop is CASSQDGAGIAQETQYF. DNA for the CDR3: TGCGCCAGCAGCCAAGATGGGGCAGGGATAGCCCAAGAGACCCAGTACTTC. The chain has TRBV4-1 and TRBJ2-5; tentative D call: TRBD1 (5 bases). Germline values: CDR1 MGHRA, CDR2 YSYEKL. The CDR3 contains 17 residues. V shed 0 bases and J shed 1 base, with 15 bases lying between them.

Many counts were recorded for this clonotype. Here the CDR3 reads CASSQDGGSNQPQHF. DNA for the CDR3: TGCGCCAGCAGCCAAGATGGGGGCAGCAATCAGCCCCAGCATTTT. The chain carries TRBV4-3 and TRBJ1-5; D is possibly TRBD1 (6 bases). Looked up from germline, CDR1 is LGHNA and CDR2 is YSLEER. The CDR3 covers 15 residues. Trimming cost V 0 bases and J 1 base, with 7 bases left between them.

The table lists this clonotype with a few counts. The rearrangement joins TRBV18 to TRBJ2-5, with D perhaps being TRBD1 or TRBD2 (5 bases each). Per germline, CDR1 KGHSH and CDR2 LQKENI. CDR3 length: 18 residues. V was cut by 2 bases and J by 1 base, with 20 bases left in between. DNA of the CDR3: TGTGCCAGCTCACCAAGGTCTGGGGGTACAGGCAGCCAAGAGACCCAGTACTTC. Translating it yields CASSPRSGGTGSQETQYF.

The chain employs TRBV6-2 or TRBV6-3 and TRBJ2-7; TRBD1 is a possible D gene (5 bases). Trimming removed 8 bases from V and 3 bases from J, with 17 bases in between. The CDR3 spans 14 residues. Germline CDR1 reads MNHEY; CDR2 reads SVGEGT. DNA for the CDR3: TGTGCCAGCCTTACCGCTCAGGGTATCTACGAGCAGTACTTC. This translates into CASLTAQGIYEQYF.

This clonotype appeared many times. The V gene is TRBV4-3, the J gene TRBJ2-7, with 9 bases matching TRBD2. The CDR3 runs 16 residues. Trimming cost V 0 bases and J 4 bases; bases outside gene matches: 7. Germline V gene data show CDR1 as LGHNA and CDR2 as YSLEER. The CDR3 is CASSQDSRLAGYEQYF. The CDR3 nucleotides are TGCGCCAGCAGCCAAGATAGTCGGCTAGCGGGGTACGAGCAGTACTTC.

The chain uses TRBV7-6 and TRBJ2-1, with D tentatively TRBD1 (6 bases). Trimming stripped 2 bases from V and 4 bases from J, with 12 bases between. This CDR3 has 15 amino acids. Germline-derived CDR1 and CDR2 are SGHVS and FNYEAQ. In DNA, the CDR3 is TGTGCCAGCAGCTTAATAGCGACAGGTTACAATGAGCAGTTCTTC. Translating it yields CASSLIATGYNEQFF.

The CDR3 loop reads CSVSGFRAGGYQETQYF. CDR3 DNA sequence: TGCAGTGTCTCGGGGTTTAGGGCGGGAGGGTACCAAGAGACCCAGTACTTC. The chain has TRBV20-1 and TRBJ2-5; 9 nucleotides line up with TRBD2. The CDR3 is 17 amino acids. V shed 7 bases, J shed 0 bases, and the junction held 15 bases outside the gene matches. Germline V gene lookup returns CDR1 DFQATT and CDR2 SNEGSKA (reference sequence).

This clonotype was seen a few times. The chain has TRBV6-1 and TRBJ1-3; TRBD1 is a possible D gene (6 bases). Germline V gene lookup returns CDR1 MNHNS and CDR2 SASEGT. Trimming pared 10 bases from V and 0 bases from J, leaving 13 bases between. The CDR3 covers 14 residues. The CDR3 region is CATIDRNSGNTIYF. CDR3 bases: TGTGCCACAATTGACAGGAACTCTGGAAACACCATATATTTT.

This clonotype occurred a few times. The rearrangement uses TRBV20-1 and TRBJ2-3; 8 bases line up with TRBD2. V trimming: 6 bases; J trimming: 4 bases; junction bases outside the gene matches: 15. The CDR3 is 16 amino acids. CDR1 DFQATT and CDR2 SNEGSKA come from the germline V gene (reference sequence). As DNA, the CDR3 is TGCAGTGCCAAGGCCCTCGGGGGGGCTTTTTCAGATACGCAGTATTTT. Its translation: CSAKALGGAFSDTQYF.

CDR3 residues: CASSLAGTGGHLSKLFF. For the CDR3, the DNA is TGTGCCAGCAGCCTTGCCGGGACAGGGGGTCACTTGTCAAAACTGTTTTTT. V gene TRBV5-5 combines with J gene TRBJ1-4; 11 bases map to TRBD1. The CDR3 is 17 amino acids. Germline CDR1 is SGHKS and CDR2 is YYEKEE (reference sequence). Germline trimming cut 4 bases from V and 10 bases from J; bases unmatched to any gene: 15. The variable domain in full, completed from reference TRBV5-5 and TRBJ1-4, reads DAGVTQSPTHLIKTRGQQVTLRCSPISGHKSVSWYQQVLGQGPQFIFQYYEKEERGRGNFPDRFSARQFPNYSSELNVNALLLGDSALYLCASSLAGTGGHLSKLFFGSGTQLSVL.

This clonotype has just a few counts. An end of the junction does not agree with germline; a read error may underlie this. V usage is TRBV11-3 and J usage is TRBJ1-5; D not certain. The CDR3 is 12 residues long. Germline CDR1 and CDR2: SGHNT and YENEEA. CDR3 residues: CASSLDYLFWHF. The CDR3 DNA reads as TGTGCCAGCAGCCTAGACTACCTTTTCTGGCATTTT.

In its sample, this clonotype was seen a few times. The chain uses TRBV7-9 and TRBJ1-1; D unresolved. The V and J ends lost 2 bases and 4 bases respectively, with 11 bases between them. The CDR3 contains 14 residues. Germline V gene sequence: CDR1 SEHNR, CDR2 FQNEAQ (reference sequence). The CDR3 here is CASSLLQRGTEAFF. The DNA for the CDR3 is TGTGCCAGCAGCTTACTGCAGAGAGGCACTGAAGCTTTCTTT.

In this sample, this clonotype turned up many times. The rearrangement uses TRBV29-1 and TRBJ2-5, with unresolved D. The CDR3 totals 12 residues. V lost 3 bases and J 5 bases, leaving 10 bases between the germline ends. Per germline, CDR1 SQVTM and CDR2 ANQGSEA. DNA for the CDR3: TGCAGCGTTGAGAAGGGTGGGGAGACCCAGTACTTC. Residues: CSVEKGGETQYF.

This clonotype showed up many times. The rearrangement links TRBV20-1 to TRBJ1-5; 8 bases line up with TRBD1. The CDR3 loop spans 17 amino acids. CDR1 is DFQATT, CDR2 SNEGSKA, per germline (reference sequence). Trimming took 6 bases from V and 0 from J; bases not matched to a gene: 13. In nucleotides, the CDR3 is TGCAGTGCAGTGGTCCCGGGACAGGAAAATAGCAATCAGCCCCAGCATTTT. Protein: CSAVVPGQENSNQPQHF.

J is TRBJ2-1 and V is TRBV13, with D hard to call. In germline, CDR1 is PRHDT, CDR2 FYEKMQ (reference sequence). Trimming shortened V by 5 bases and J by 0 bases, and 8 bases separated the two germline ends. The length of the CDR3 is 14 residues. The CDR3 DNA sequence: TGTGCCAGCAGCCTCCGACACTCCTACAATGAGCAGTTCTTC. Protein sequence: CASSLRHSYNEQFF.

As to this clonotype: Being one base from a much bigger clone, this may be a read error. The rearrangement joins TRBV27 to TRBJ2-1; no reliable D call. The germline V and J ends were trimmed by 10 bases and 6 bases, with 19 bases remaining between them. CDR1 MNHEY and CDR2 SMNVEV come from the germline V gene (reference sequence). The CDR3 is made up of 14 amino acids. The CDR3: CAITDAPWGNEQFF. The CDR3 region has the DNA TGTGCCATCACGGACGCCCCATGGGGCAATGAGCAGTTCTTC.

The chain links TRBV4-3 to TRBJ2-3; no definite D call. Germline CDR1 and CDR2: LGHNA and YSLEER. CDR3 length: 14 residues. The ends were cut back, 2 bases at V and 2 bases at J, with 8 bases in the middle. This CDR3 reads CASSQRPITDTQYF. The CDR3 nucleotides read TGCGCCAGCAGCCAAAGACCTATCACAGATACGCAGTATTTT.

In its sample, this clonotype was seen many times. This CDR3 is CASSLMGLSNTGELFF. The CDR3 DNA is TGTGCCAGCAGCTTAATGGGGCTATCGAACACCGGGGAGCTGTTTTTT. The chain is built from TRBV12-3 or TRBV12-4 and TRBJ2-2, with D possibly being TRBD1 (5 bases). With 6 bases removed from V and 0 bases from J, the gap between germline ends came to 14 bases. CDR3 length equals 16 residues.

Ten or more counts support this clonotype. The gene calls are TRBV20-1 and TRBJ1-2; TRBD1 might be the D (6 bases). Trimming shortened V by 5 bases and J by 8 bases, and 18 bases separated the two germline ends. The CDR3 is 13 amino acids. The germline gives CDR1 DFQATT, CDR2 SNEGSKA (reference sequence). The CDR3 bases are TGCAGTGCTTCACCTCGGGGGGCGCGAGGCTACACCTTC. As protein: CSASPRGARGYTF.

This clonotype was observed at least ten times. The chain carries TRBV7-2 and TRBJ2-1, with D hard to call. The ends were cut back, 3 bases at V and 6 bases at J, with 6 bases in the middle. The CDR3 is made up of 12 amino acids. CDR1 and CDR2 (germline): SGHTA, FQGNSA. The CDR3 sequence: CASSFIANEQFF. CDR3 sequence (DNA): TGTGCCAGCAGCTTTATAGCCAATGAGCAGTTCTTC.

This clonotype was counted at least ten times. The chain recombines TRBV5-1 with TRBJ2-7; 9 bases fit TRBD1. The CDR3 has 14 residues. Germline V gives CDR1 SGHRS, CDR2 YFSETQ. V trimming: 4 bases; J trimming: 6 bases; junction bases outside the gene matches: 8. The CDR3 loop reads CASSRRDREGEQYF. In DNA form, the CDR3 reads TGCGCCAGCAGCCGACGGGACAGGGAAGGCGAGCAGTACTTC.

This clonotype has a count of ten or more. The chain combines TRBV29-1 with TRBJ1-1; D is perhaps TRBD1 (6 bases). Between the trimmed V and J ends, which lost 6 bases and 5 bases, there was a span of 13 bases. The germline V gene has CDR1 SQVTM and CDR2 ANQGSEA. The CDR3 spans 12 residues. The CDR3 sequence: CSVGRGGTEAFF. The DNA of the CDR3 is TGCAGCGTGGGAAGGGGGGGTACTGAAGCTTTCTTT.

The J gene is TRBJ2-3, the V gene TRBV20-1; D gene uncertain. Between the trimmed V and J ends, which lost 2 bases and 5 bases, there was a span of 8 bases. Per germline, CDR1 DFQATT and CDR2 SNEGSKA (reference sequence). The CDR3 runs 12 residues. The CDR3 nucleotides read TGCAGTGCTAGACGCCTAGGAGATACGCAGTATTTT. This encodes CSARRLGDTQYF.